This TCR beta chain was retrieved from a study of shared clonotypes between healthy human individuals. Study findings and constraints: Tissues were not sampled, only blood, and their repertoires likely differ.

The length of the CDR3 is 14 residues. V dropped 1 base and J dropped 4; count of bases not matched to a gene: 2. Germline-derived CDR1 and CDR2 are SGHTA and FQGNSA. In regard to this clone: Antigen specificity is unknown. This sample includes further DNA sequences coding for the same CDR3.

Profiling relied on immunoSEQ multiplex PCR, and the TCRdb table lists in-frame clones only, not all of them. The table records 2.5 million or so clones, about 92% of them present only once. The receptor comes from a man aged 18 to 30 in good health. The chain uses TRBV7-2 and TRBJ1-2; 8 bases are shared with TRBD1. Sequencing was performed on naive CD4+ T cells sorted from blood. Described subset: CD45RA+ positively selected. The chain's CDR3 is CASSLGQGAYGYTF. In DNA form, the CDR3 reads TGTGCCAGCAGCTTAGGGCAGGGGGCCTATGGCTACACCTTC.